The rows below give T cell receptor beta chains drawn from one sample of a study of identical twins. TCRdb re-called the 5' RACE reads through MiXCR, storing one row per CDR3 protein. The profile shows about 890,000 distinct CDR3 sequences, over 9% of them singletons. The same specimen was also included in a second study, on yellow fever vaccine responses in identical twins.

Sequenced sample: PBMCs. The origin of the receptors is a woman under 30 in good health. The CDR3 runs from the conserved cysteine through the conserved F or W. The D gene is left open where the match is weak.

TRBV10-3,NA,CAAALGGGDEQFF
TRBV20-1,NA,CSATSNQPQHF
TRBV7-9,NA,CASSLGTWGTDEQFF
TRBV19,NA,CASSMLGPSYNEQFF
TRBV7-9,TRBD1,CASRFTSGQGPDTQYF
TRBV3-1,NA,CASSQGEANYGYTF
TRBV19,TRBD2,CASSPSSGVSTDTQYF
TRBV7-2,NA,CASSLATLGWQETQYF
TRBV3-1,NA,CASGIGGADTQYF
TRBV2,TRBD2,CASSPGLAGAADTQYF
TRBV20-1,TRBD2,CSARDFPSGIRNAYNEQFF
TRBV29-1,NA,CSVEDRVRVDEQFF
TRBV11-2,TRBD2,CASSRGGVAQETQYF
TRBV12-3/TRBV12-4,NA,CASSLRAVPGELFF
TRBV7-9,TRBD2,CASSLAGKAGANEQFF
TRBV6-4,TRBD1,CASRPTGPTGELFF
TRBV2,NA,CASKGTSNQPQHF
TRBV28,NA,CASSSPGRTTGEQFF
TRBV14,TRBD1,CASSHGLRGRGQETQYF
TRBV27,NA,CASSLLAPPDTQYF
TRBV2,TRBD1,CATRNTGEKLGADTQYF
TRBV3-1,TRBD2,CASSRKTGLVVYEQFF